The next 13 T cell receptor beta chains were all read from a single sample in a study of blood T cell repertoires in COVID-19. Only in-frame clones appear in the TCRdb table, and some are missing; sequencing was by immunoSEQ multiplex PCR. The data hold around 160,000 clones, with about four fifths observed a single time. The sequencing input was PBMCs or T cells enriched from blood (not recorded which). The receptor set was obtained from a woman aged 45-65 years who had been exposed to COVID-19.

CDR3 nucleotides: TGCGCCAGCAGCTTGACAGGGGGAACCGGGGAGCTGTTTTTT. Its translation: CASSLTGGTGELFF. This chain connects TRBV5-1 to TRBJ2-2, with TRBD1 matching over 8 bases. Germline assignment: CDR1 SGHRS and CDR2 YFSETQ. The CDR3 loop spans 14 amino acids. Trimming took 1 base from V and 5 from J; bases not matched to a gene: 1.

About this clone itself: The junction departs from germline at one end; a sequencing error may be responsible. This rearrangement joins TRBV11-2 to TRBJ2-7; 11 bases are shared with TRBD2. This CDR3 spans 14 amino acids. Germline values: CDR1 SGHAT, CDR2 FQNNGV. This CDR3 is CASRLAGGGYEQYF. The CDR3, as DNA: TGTGCCAGCAGATTAGCGGGAGGGGGGTACGAGCAGTACTTC. The variable domain in full, with the rest retrieved from reference TRBV11-2 and TRBJ2-7, is EAGVAQSPRYKIIEKRQSVAFWCNPISGHATLYWYQQILGQGPKLLIQFQNNGVVDDSQLPKDRFSAERLKGVDSTLKIQPAKLEDSAVYLCASRLAGGGYEQYFGPGTRLTVT.

The rearrangement uses TRBV18 and TRBJ1-3, with 8 nucleotides matching TRBD1. The V segment lost 1 base and the J segment 1 base; nucleotides outside the gene matches: 3. There are 16 residues in the CDR3. Germline assignment: CDR1 KGHSH and CDR2 LQKENI. CDR3 residues: CASSPRQGASGNTIYF. The DNA for the CDR3 is TGTGCCAGCTCACCACGTCAGGGGGCATCTGGAAACACCATATATTTT.

This chain links TRBV5-1 with TRBJ2-7; 7 bases are a match to TRBD1. The CDR3 consists of 14 residues. CDR1 and CDR2 from the germline V gene are SGHRS and YFSETQ. J lost 4 bases, V lost 4 bases, and 8 bases had no gene match. The CDR3 DNA follows: TGCGCCAGCAGCCTGGCCGGGACAGAGTACGAGCAGTACTTC. As protein: CASSLAGTEYEQYF.

The chain recombines TRBV9 with TRBJ2-3, with a possible D match to TRBD2 (5 bases). CDR3 length: 14 amino acids. CDR1 SGDLS and CDR2 YYNGEE come from the germline V gene. V lost 5 bases to trimming and J lost 2 bases, with 12 bases between them. DNA for the CDR3: TGTGCCAGCAGTAACAGAGACTACACAGATACGCAGTATTTT. Its protein product is CASSNRDYTDTQYF.

V gene TRBV19 combines with J gene TRBJ2-2; TRBD2 aligns across 7 bases. The trim removed 7 bases at V and 5 bases at J, leaving 7 bases unmatched. CDR1 and CDR2 from the germline V gene are LNHDA and SQIVND (reference sequence). The CDR3 has 14 amino acids. The CDR3 region has the DNA TGTGCCAGTATTAGCGGGCGGATTACCGGGGAGCTGTTTTTT. The encoded protein is CASISGRITGELFF.

This rearrangement joins TRBV3-1 (or the pseudogene TRBV3-2) to TRBJ2-5; D ambiguous. The V end was cut by 4 bases, the J end by 5 bases, with 5 bases between. Looked up from germline, CDR1 is LGHDT and CDR2 is YNNKEL (reference sequence). There are 11 residues in the CDR3. The CDR3 coding sequence is TGTGCCAGCAGCCTCGAGGAGACCCAGTACTTC. This translates into CASSLEETQYF.

This chain joins TRBV28 and TRBJ1-1; D is undetermined. This CDR3 spans 11 amino acids. Between the trimmed V and J ends, which lost 10 bases and 7 bases, there was a span of 13 bases. Germline CDR1 is MDHEN and CDR2 is SYDVKM. As DNA, the CDR3 is TGTGCCATCGGCGGGGTCCTTGAAGCTTTCTTT. It encodes CAIGGVLEAFF.

The V call is TRBV5-1, the J call TRBJ1-3, with D hard to call. The CDR3 is made up of 16 amino acids. From germline, CDR1 is SGHRS and CDR2 YFSETQ. Trimming shortened V by 0 bases and J by 3 bases, and 13 bases separated the two germline ends. This CDR3 reads CASSLVGSRYGNTIYF. The CDR3 nucleotides read TGCGCCAGCAGCTTGGTGGGGAGTCGCTATGGAAACACCATATATTTT.

This clone was found a few times. This chain links TRBV9 with TRBJ2-2; 8 nucleotides align to TRBD2. The CDR3 consists of 15 residues. Trimming at V came to 6 bases and at J to 0 bases, leaving 4 bases not matched to a gene. CDR1 and CDR2 (germline): SGDLS, YYNGEE. The CDR3 here is CASTPGGTNTGELFF. The CDR3 DNA is TGTGCCAGCACCCCGGGGGGGACGAACACCGGGGAGCTGTTTTTT.

This clone has only a few counts. This chain joins TRBV15 and TRBJ2-2; D remains unclear. The V gene lost 1 base and the J gene lost 4 bases, with 10 bases spanning the gap. The CDR3 spans 15 residues. Per germline, CDR1 LNHNV and CDR2 YYDKDF (reference sequence). In DNA form, the CDR3 reads TGTGCCACCAGCAGAGGAGGCGTCGCCACCGGGGAGCTGTTTTTT. This gives the protein CATSRGGVATGELFF.

CDR3 loop: CASSPTPVTSGAQGDTQYF. CDR3 bases: TGTGCCAGTAGTCCCACCCCCGTGACTAGCGGGGCCCAGGGAGATACGCAGTATTTT. The chain carries TRBV19 and TRBJ2-3, with 11 bases fitting TRBD2. Germline loops: CDR1 LNHDA, CDR2 SQIVND (reference sequence). V lost 5 bases, J lost 5 bases, and 18 bases stayed unmatched. This CDR3 region has 19 residues.

The genes are TRBV6-6 and TRBJ1-3; 7 nucleotides line up with TRBD1. This CDR3 spans 13 amino acids. The V gene end was trimmed by 5 bases and the J gene end by 9 bases; junction bases not matched to a gene: 7. Germline V lookup: CDR1 MNHNY, CDR2 SVGAGI (reference sequence). For the CDR3, the DNA is TGTGCCAGCAGTCCGCAGGGGGACGGCACCATATATTTT. Translated, it gives CASSPQGDGTIYF.